The following is a T cell receptor (beta chain) sequence with its context. An end of the junction differs from the germline gene, which may be a read error. Noted treatment: roughly 20 received Ad26.COV2.S at low or high dose, single or two shots; roughly five received placebo; per-sample allocation not given. Sampling occurred on day 63 after the first vaccine or placebo injection. The CDR3 is 15 residues long. Germline V gene lookup returns CDR1 LGHNA and CDR2 YSLEER. The source of the sample is a study of Ad26.COV2.S vaccination and SARS-CoV-2 variants. Assay: immunoSEQ multiplex PCR; the TCRdb copy retains only in-frame clones and omits some. In the table there are about 480,000 clones, around 90% of which are singletons.

The V call is TRBV4-3, the J call TRBJ1-2, with D perhaps TRBD1 (5 bases). The TCR was taken from a person between 18 and 65 years old who received the Ad26.COV2.S COVID-19 vaccine or a placebo. The specimen comprised peripheral blood, sampled in a trial of Ad26.COV2.S vaccine versus placebo. Here the CDR3 reads CASSQEARGSRSFAF. For the CDR3, the DNA is TGCGCCAGCAGCCAAGAGGCACGGGGCAGCCGGAGCTTTGCCTTC.